This T cell receptor (beta chain) was captured in a study of blood T cell repertoires in COVID-19. Overall study: The origin of the acute and convalescent COVID-19 samples was the United States, Italy and Spain. The cDNA or gDNA used as material had been derived from T cells, B-cell-depleted T cells, or PBMCs.

This CDR3 is 15 amino acids long. From germline, CDR1 is GTSNPN and CDR2 SVGIG (reference sequence). With 3 bases clipped from V and 5 bases from J, the junction kept 8 bases outside the gene matches. Per the authors' pipeline: Amplification with reference gene primers provided the estimates of nucleated cell counts. TCRdb's copy holds only in-frame clones and misses some; the assay was immunoSEQ multiplex PCR. V and J calls and clone size are those listed in that table; D and trimming were worked out from the DNA. This table has roughly 150,000 clones, approximately 90% appearing once. This clonotype was sampled from a man aged 60 to 69 with active or convalescent COVID-19. Sequenced material: peripheral blood. This chain connects TRBV30 to TRBJ2-2; 8 positions agree with TRBD2. As DNA, the CDR3 is TGTGCCTGGAGAATCGGGAGGGCCGGGACCGGGGAGCTGTTTTTT. Translating it yields CAWRIGRAGTGELFF.